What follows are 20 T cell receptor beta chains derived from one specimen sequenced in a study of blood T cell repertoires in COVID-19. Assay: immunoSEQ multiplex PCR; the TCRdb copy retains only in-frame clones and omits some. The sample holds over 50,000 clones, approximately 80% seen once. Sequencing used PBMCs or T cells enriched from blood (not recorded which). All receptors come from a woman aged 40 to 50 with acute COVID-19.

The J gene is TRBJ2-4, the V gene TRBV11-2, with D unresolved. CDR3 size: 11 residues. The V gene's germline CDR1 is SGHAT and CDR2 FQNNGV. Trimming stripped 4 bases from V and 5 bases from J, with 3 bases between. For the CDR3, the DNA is TGTGCCAGCAGCTCGGAAAACATTCAGTACTTC. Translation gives CASSSENIQYF. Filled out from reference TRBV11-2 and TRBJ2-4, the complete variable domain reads EAGVAQSPRYKIIEKRQSVAFWCNPISGHATLYWYQQILGQGPKLLIQFQNNGVVDDSQLPKDRFSAERLKGVDSTLKIQPAKLEDSAVYLCASSSENIQYFGAGTRLSVL.

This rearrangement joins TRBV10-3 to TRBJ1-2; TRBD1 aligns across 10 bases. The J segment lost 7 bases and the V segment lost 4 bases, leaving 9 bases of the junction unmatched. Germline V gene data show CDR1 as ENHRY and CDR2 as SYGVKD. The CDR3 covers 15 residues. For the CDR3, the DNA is TGTGCCATCAGTGGGGGCGGAGGACAGGGGGTTGGCTACACCTTC. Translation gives CAISGGGGQGVGYTF.

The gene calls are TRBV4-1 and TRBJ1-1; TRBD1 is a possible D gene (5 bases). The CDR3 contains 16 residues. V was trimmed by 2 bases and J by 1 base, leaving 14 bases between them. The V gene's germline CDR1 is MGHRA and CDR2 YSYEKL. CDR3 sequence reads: CASSQSGGGGNTEAFF. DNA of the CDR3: TGCGCCAGCAGCCAATCCGGGGGGGGTGGGAACACTGAAGCTTTCTTT.

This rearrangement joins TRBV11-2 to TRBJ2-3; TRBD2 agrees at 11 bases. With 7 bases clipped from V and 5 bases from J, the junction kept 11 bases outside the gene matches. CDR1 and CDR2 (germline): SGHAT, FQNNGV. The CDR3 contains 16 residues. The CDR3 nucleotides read TGTGCCAGCACCCCCGCTAGCGGGGGGTCAGAAGATACGCAGTATTTT. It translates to CASTPASGGSEDTQYF.

CDR3 sequence reads: CASSLTWTGETGELFF. CDR3 in DNA: TGTGCCAGCAGCTTAACCTGGACAGGGGAAACCGGGGAGCTGTTTTTT. This chain uses TRBV11-2 with TRBJ2-2; 9 nucleotides line up with TRBD1. Germline V lookup: CDR1 SGHAT, CDR2 FQNNGV. There are 16 residues in the CDR3. J lost 5 bases, V lost 2 bases, and 6 bases had no gene match.

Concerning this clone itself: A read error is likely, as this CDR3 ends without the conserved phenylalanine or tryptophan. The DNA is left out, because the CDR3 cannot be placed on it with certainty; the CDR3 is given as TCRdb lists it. CDR3 sequence: CASSPHFRGDEALSRHPYCLI. V usage is TRBV18 and J usage is TRBJ1-5. Germline assignment: CDR1 KGHSH and CDR2 LQKENI. The CDR3 comprises 21 residues, both ends counted.

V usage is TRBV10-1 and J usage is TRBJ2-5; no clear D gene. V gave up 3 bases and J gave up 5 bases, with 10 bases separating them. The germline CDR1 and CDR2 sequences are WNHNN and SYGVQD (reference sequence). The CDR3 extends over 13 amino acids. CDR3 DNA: TGCGCCAGCAGTGATCCCCCTCGGGAGACCCAGTACTTC. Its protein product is CASSDPPRETQYF.

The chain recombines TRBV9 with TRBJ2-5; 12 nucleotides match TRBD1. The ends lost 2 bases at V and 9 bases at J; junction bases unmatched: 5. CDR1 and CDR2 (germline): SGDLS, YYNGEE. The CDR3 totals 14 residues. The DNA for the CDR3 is TGTGCCAGCAGCGTGGGACAGGGGGCCTCGTCCCAGTACTTC. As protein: CASSVGQGASSQYF. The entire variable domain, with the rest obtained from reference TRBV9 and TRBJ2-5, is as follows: DSGVTQTPKHLITATGQRVTLRCSPRSGDLSVYWYQQSLDQGLQFLIQYYNGEERAKGNILERFSAQQFPDLHSELNLSSLELGDSALYFCASSVGQGASSQYFGPGTRLLVL.

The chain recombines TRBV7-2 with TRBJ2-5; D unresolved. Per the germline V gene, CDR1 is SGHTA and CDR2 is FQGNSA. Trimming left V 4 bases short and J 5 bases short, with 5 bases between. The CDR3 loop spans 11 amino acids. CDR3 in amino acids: CASSYEETQYF. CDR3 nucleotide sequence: TGTGCCAGCAGCTACGAGGAGACCCAGTACTTC. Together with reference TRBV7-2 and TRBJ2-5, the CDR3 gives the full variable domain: GAGVSQSPSNKVTEKGKDVELRCDPISGHTALYWYRQSLGQGLEFLIYFQGNSAPDKSGLPSDRFSAERTGGSVSTLTIQRTQQEDSAVYLCASSYEETQYFGPGTRLLVL.

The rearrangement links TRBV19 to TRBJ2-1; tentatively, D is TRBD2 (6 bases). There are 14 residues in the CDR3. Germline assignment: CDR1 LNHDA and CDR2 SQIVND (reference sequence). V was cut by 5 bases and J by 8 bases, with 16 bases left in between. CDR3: CASSSTTTRDEQFF. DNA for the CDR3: TGTGCCAGTAGTTCAACCACGACTAGGGATGAGCAGTTCTTC.

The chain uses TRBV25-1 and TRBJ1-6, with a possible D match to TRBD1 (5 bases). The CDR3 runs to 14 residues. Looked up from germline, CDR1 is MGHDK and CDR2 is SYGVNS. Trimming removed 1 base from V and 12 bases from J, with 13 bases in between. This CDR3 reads CASSEFAGGRPLHF. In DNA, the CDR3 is TGTGCCAGCAGTGAATTTGCCGGGGGAAGACCCCTCCACTTT.

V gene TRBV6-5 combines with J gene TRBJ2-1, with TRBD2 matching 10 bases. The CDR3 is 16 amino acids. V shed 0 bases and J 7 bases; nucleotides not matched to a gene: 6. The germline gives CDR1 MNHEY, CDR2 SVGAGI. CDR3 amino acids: CASSYSRLAGGNEQFF. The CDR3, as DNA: TGTGCCAGCAGTTACTCGAGACTAGCGGGTGGAAATGAGCAGTTCTTC.

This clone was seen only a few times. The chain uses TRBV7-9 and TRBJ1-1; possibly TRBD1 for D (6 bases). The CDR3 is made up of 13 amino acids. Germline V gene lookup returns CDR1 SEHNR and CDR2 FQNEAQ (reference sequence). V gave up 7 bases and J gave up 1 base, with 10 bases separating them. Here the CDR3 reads CASILGGNTEAFF. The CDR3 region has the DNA TGTGCCAGCATTCTAGGGGGGAACACTGAAGCTTTCTTT.

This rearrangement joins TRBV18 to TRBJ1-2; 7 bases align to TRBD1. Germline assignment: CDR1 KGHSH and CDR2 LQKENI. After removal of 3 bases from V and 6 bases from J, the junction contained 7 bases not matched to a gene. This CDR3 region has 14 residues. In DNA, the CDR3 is TGTGCCAGCTCACCTAGACAGGGCCCCGATGGCTACACCTTC. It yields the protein CASSPRQGPDGYTF.

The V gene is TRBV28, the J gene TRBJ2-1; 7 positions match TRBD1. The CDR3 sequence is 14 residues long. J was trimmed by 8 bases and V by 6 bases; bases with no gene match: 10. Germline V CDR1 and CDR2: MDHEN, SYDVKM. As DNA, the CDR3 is TGTGCCAGCAGCAAGACCGACAGGGTACATGAGCAGTTCTTC. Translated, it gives CASSKTDRVHEQFF.

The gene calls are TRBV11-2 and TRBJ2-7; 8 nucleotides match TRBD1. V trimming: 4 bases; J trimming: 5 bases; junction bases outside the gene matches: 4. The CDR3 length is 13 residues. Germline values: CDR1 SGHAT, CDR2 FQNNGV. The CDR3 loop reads CASSWTGYDEQYF. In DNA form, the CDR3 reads TGTGCCAGCAGCTGGACAGGGTACGACGAGCAGTACTTC. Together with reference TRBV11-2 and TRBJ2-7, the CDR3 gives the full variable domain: EAGVAQSPRYKIIEKRQSVAFWCNPISGHATLYWYQQILGQGPKLLIQFQNNGVVDDSQLPKDRFSAERLKGVDSTLKIQPAKLEDSAVYLCASSWTGYDEQYFGPGTRLTVT.

Written as DNA, the CDR3 is TGTGCCAGCAGCTTAGTGGGACTAGCGGGAGCCTATGAGCAGTTCTTC. Its protein is CASSLVGLAGAYEQFF. This rearrangement joins TRBV7-3 to TRBJ2-1, with TRBD2 matching 14 bases. V lost 2 bases, J lost 8 bases, and 5 bases stayed unmatched. Germline CDR1 reads SGHTA; CDR2 reads FQGTGA. The CDR3 has 16 residues.

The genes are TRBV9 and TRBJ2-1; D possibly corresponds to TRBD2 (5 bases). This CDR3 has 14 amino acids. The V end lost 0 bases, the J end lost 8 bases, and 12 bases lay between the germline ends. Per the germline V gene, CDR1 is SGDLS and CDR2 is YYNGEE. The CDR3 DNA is TGTGCCAGCAGCGTAGCTCTCGGGGTCCATGAGCAGTTCTTC. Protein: CASSVALGVHEQFF. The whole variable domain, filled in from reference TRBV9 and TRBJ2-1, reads DSGVTQTPKHLITATGQRVTLRCSPRSGDLSVYWYQQSLDQGLQFLIQYYNGEERAKGNILERFSAQQFPDLHSELNLSSLELGDSALYFCASSVALGVHEQFFGPGTRLTVL.

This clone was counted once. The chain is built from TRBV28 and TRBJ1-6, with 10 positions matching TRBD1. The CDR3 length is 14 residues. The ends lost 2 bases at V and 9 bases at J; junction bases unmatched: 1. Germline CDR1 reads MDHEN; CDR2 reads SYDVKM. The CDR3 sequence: CASSLGTGASPLHF. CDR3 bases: TGTGCCAGCAGTTTAGGGACAGGGGCTTCACCCCTCCACTTT. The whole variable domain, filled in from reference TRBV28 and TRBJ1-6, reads DVKVTQSSRYLVKRTGEKVFLECVQDMDHENMFWYRQDPGLGLRLIYFSYDVKMKEKGDIPEGYSVSREKKERFSLILESASTNQTSMYLCASSLGTGASPLHFGNGTRLTVT.

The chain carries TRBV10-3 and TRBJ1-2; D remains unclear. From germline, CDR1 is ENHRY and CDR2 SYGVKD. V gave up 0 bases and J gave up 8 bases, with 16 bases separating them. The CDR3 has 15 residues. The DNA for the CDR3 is TGTGCCATCAGTGAGTCGGTGGAGGGAAGCATGGGCTACACCTTC. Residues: CAISESVEGSMGYTF.